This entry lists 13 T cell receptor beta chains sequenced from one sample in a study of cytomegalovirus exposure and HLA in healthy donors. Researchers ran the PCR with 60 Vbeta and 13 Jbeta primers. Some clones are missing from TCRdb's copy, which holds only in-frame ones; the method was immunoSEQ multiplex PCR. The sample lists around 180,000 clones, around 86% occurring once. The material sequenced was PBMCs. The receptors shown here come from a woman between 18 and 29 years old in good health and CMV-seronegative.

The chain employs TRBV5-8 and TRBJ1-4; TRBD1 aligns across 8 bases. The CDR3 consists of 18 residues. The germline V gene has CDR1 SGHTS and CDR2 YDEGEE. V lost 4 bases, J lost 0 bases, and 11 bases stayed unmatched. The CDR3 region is CASSRTGQAFATNEKLFF. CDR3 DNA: TGTGCCAGCAGCCGCACGGGACAGGCGTTTGCAACTAATGAAAAACTGTTTTTT.

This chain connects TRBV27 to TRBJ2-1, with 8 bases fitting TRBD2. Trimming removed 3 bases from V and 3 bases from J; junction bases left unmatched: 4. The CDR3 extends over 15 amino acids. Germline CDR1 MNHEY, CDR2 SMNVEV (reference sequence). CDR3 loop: CASSLSGSDYNEQFF. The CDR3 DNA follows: TGTGCCAGCAGTTTGAGCGGGAGTGACTACAATGAGCAGTTCTTC.

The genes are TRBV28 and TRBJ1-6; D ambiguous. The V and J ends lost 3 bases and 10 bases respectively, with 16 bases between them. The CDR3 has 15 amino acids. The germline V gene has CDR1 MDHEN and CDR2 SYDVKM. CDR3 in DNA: TGTGCCAGCAGTTTGGGCGGAGGGATCGGATCACCCCTCCACTTT. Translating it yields CASSLGGGIGSPLHF.

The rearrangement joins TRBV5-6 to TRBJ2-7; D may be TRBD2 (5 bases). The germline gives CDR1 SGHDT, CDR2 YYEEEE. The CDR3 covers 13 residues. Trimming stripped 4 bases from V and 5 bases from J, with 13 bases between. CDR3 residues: CASSLRGANEQYF. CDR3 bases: TGTGCCAGCAGCCTTCGGGGTGCCAACGAGCAGTACTTC.

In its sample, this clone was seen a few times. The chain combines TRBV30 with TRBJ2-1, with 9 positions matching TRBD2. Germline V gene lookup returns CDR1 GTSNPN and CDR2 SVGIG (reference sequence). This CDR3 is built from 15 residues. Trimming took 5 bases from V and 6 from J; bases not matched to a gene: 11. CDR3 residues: CAWLSSGATSNEQFF. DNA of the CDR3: TGTGCCTGGCTTTCTAGCGGGGCTACCTCCAATGAGCAGTTCTTC.

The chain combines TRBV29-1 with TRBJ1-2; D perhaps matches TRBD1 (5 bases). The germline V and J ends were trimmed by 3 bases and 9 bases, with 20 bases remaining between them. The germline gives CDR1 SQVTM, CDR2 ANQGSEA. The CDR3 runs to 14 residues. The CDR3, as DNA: TGCAGCGTTGAGACAACCGGGACTCCTGGCAGCTACACCTTC. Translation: CSVETTGTPGSYTF.

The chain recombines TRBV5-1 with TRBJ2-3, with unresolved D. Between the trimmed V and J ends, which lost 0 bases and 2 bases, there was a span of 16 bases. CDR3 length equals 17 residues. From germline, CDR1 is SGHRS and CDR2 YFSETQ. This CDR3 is CASSLAPGSTYTDTQYF. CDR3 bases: TGCGCCAGCAGCTTGGCCCCTGGTAGCACCTACACAGATACGCAGTATTTT. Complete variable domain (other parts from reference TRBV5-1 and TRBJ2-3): KAGVTQTPRYLIKTRGQQVTLSCSPISGHRSVSWYQQTPGQGLQFLFEYFSETQRNKGNFPGRFSGRQFSNSRSEMNVSTLELGDSALYLCASSLAPGSTYTDTQYFGPGTRLTVL.

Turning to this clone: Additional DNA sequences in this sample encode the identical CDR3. This CDR3 reads CASSFEQGRGNTEAFF. DNA of the CDR3: TGTGCCAGCAGCTTTGAACAGGGAAGGGGTAACACTGAAGCTTTCTTT. The chain links TRBV5-4 to TRBJ1-1; the D gene is possibly TRBD1 (6 bases). Trimming cost V 2 bases and J 2 bases, with 16 bases left between them. The V gene's germline CDR1 is SGHNT and CDR2 YYREEE (reference sequence). This CDR3 region has 16 residues.

The CDR3 protein is CASSLATGGGAQETQYF. The DNA of the CDR3 is TGCGCCAGCAGTCTGGCTACTGGCGGGGGGGCCCAAGAGACCCAGTACTTC. The chain carries TRBV5-1 and TRBJ2-5; TRBD2 agrees at 9 bases. The CDR3 consists of 17 residues. Germline lookup yields CDR1 SGHRS and CDR2 YFSETQ. Unmatched junction bases numbered 12, after V lost 5 bases and J lost 1 base.

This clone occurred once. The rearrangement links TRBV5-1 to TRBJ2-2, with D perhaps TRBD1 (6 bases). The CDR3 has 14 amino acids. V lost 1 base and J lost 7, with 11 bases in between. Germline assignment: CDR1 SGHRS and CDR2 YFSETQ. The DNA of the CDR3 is TGCGCCAGCAGCTTGTCAGGGGCCGACGGGGAGCTGTTTTTT. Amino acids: CASSLSGADGELFF.

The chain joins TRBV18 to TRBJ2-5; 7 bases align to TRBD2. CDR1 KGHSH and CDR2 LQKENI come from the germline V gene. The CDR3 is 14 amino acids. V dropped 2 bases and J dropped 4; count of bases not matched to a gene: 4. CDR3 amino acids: CASSPWAGAETQYF. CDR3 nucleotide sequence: TGTGCCAGCTCACCATGGGCGGGAGCAGAGACCCAGTACTTC.

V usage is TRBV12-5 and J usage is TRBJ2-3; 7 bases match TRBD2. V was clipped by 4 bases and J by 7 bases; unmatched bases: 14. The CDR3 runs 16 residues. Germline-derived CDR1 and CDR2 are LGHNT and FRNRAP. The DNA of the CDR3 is TGTGCTAGTGGTTCTGACCCGGGACTAACTATACATACGCAGTATTTT. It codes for CASGSDPGLTIHTQYF.

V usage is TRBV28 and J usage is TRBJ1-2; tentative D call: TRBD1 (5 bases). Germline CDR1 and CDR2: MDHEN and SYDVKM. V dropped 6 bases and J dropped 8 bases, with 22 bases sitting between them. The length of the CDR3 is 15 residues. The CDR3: CASSSPGGGSGGYTF. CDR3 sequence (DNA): TGTGCCAGCAGCTCACCAGGCGGGGGTTCCGGAGGCTACACCTTC.